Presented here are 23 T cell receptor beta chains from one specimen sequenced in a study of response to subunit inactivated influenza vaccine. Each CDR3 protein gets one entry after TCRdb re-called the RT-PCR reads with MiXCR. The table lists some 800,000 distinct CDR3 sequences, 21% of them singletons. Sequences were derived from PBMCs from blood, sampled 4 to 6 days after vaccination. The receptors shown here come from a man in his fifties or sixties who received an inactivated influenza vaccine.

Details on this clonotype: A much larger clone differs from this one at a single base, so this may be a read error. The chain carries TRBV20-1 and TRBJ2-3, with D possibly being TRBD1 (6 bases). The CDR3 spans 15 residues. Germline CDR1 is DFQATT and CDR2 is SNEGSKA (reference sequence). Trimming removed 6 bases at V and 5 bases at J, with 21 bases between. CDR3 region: CSASKGEAVVDTQYF. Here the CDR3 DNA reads TGCAGTGCCAGCAAGGGGGAAGCGGTGGTAGATACGCAGTATTTT.

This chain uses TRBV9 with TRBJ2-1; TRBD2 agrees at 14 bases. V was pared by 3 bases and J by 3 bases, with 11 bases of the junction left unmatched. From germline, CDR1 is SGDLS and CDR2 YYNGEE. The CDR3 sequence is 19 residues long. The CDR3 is CASSGAGTSGRGNYNEQFF. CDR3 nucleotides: TGTGCCAGCAGCGGGGCCGGGACTAGCGGGAGAGGAAACTACAATGAGCAGTTCTTC.

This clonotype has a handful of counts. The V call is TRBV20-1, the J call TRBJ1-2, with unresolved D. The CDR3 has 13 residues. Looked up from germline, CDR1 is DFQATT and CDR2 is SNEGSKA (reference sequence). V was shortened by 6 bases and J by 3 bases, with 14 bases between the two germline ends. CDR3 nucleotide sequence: TGCAGTGCGCACGTAGGATCCGACTATGGCTACACCTTC. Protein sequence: CSAHVGSDYGYTF.

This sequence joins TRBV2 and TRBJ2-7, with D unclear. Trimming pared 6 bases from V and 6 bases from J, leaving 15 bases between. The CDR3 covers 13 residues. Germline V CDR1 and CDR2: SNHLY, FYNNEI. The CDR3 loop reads CASREWGRSEQYF. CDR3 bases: TGTGCCAGCAGGGAGTGGGGTCGCAGCGAGCAGTACTTC.

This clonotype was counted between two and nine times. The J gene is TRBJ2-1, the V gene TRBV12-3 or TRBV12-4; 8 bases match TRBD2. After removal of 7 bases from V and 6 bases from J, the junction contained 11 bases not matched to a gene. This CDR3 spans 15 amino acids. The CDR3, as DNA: TGTGCCAGCATTGAACGGGGGGGGGCCGCCAATGAGCAGTTCTTC. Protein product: CASIERGGAANEQFF.

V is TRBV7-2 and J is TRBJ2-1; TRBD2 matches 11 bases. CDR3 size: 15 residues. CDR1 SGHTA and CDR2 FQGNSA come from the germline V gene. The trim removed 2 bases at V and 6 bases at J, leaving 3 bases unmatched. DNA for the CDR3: TGTGCCAGCAGCTTATCCGGGACTAGCGGCAATGAGCAGTTCTTC. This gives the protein CASSLSGTSGNEQFF.

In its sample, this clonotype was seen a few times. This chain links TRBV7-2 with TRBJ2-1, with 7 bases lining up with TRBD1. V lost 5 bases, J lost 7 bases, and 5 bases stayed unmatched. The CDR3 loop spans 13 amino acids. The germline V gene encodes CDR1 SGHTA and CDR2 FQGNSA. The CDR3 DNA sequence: TGTGCCAGCAGCCGGGACAGAATGAATGAGCAGTTCTTC. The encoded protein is CASSRDRMNEQFF.

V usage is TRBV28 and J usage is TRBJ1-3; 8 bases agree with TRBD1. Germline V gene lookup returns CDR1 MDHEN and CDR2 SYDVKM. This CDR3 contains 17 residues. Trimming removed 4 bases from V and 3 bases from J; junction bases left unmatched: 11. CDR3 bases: TGTGCCAGCAGTTCAGAACAGGGGGTGGACGGTGGAAACACCATATATTTT. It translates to CASSSEQGVDGGNTIYF.

The DNA for the CDR3 is TGTGCCAGCACCGGCAACGCCGGAAACACCATATATTTT. It specifies CASTGNAGNTIYF. The rearrangement uses TRBV7-2 and TRBJ1-3; D is unresolved. The CDR3 runs to 13 residues. V was cut by 7 bases and J by 4 bases, with 11 bases left in between. In germline, CDR1 is SGHTA, CDR2 FQGNSA.

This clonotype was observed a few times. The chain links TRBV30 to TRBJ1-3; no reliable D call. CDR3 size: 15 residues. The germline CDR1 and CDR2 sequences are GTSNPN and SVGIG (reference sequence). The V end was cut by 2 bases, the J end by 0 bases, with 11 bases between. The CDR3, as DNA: TGTGCCTGGAGTAGTGATCCCCACTCTGGAAACACCATATATTTT. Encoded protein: CAWSSDPHSGNTIYF.

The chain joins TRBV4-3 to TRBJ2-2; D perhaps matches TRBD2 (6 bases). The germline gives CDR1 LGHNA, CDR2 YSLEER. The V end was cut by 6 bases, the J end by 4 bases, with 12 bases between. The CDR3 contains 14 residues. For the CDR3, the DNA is TGCGCCAGCAGACAGACTAGGGTCACCGGGGAGCTGTTTTTT. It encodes CASRQTRVTGELFF.

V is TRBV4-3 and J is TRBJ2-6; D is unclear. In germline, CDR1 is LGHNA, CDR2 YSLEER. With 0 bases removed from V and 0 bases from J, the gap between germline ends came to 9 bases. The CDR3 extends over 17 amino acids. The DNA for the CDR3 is TGCGCCAGCAGCCAAGATAGGGCCTACTCTGGGGCCAACGTCCTGACTTTC. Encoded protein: CASSQDRAYSGANVLTF.

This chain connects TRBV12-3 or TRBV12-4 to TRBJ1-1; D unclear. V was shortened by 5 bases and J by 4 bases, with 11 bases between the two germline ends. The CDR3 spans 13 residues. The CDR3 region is CASSHRFGTEAFF. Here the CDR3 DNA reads TGTGCCAGCAGTCACCGTTTCGGCACTGAAGCTTTCTTT.

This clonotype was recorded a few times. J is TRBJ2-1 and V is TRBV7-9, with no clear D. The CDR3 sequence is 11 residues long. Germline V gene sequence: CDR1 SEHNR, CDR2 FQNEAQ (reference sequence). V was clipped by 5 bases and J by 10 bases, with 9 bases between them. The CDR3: CASSKEGEQFF. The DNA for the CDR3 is TGTGCCAGCAGCAAGGAAGGAGAGCAGTTCTTC.

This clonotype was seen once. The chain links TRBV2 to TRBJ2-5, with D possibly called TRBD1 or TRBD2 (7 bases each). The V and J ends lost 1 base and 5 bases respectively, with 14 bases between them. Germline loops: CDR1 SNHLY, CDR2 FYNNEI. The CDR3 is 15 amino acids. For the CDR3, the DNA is TGTGCCAGCAGTGAAGGACGGCAGGGGGGGGAGACCCAGTACTTC. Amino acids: CASSEGRQGGETQYF.

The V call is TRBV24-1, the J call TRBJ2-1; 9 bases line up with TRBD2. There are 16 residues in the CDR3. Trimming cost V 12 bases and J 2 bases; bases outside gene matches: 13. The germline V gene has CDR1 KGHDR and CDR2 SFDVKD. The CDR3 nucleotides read TGTGCCGCCGCAGGAGGCGGGGGGGCCCCCTACAATGAGCAGTTCTTC. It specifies CAAAGGGGAPYNEQFF.

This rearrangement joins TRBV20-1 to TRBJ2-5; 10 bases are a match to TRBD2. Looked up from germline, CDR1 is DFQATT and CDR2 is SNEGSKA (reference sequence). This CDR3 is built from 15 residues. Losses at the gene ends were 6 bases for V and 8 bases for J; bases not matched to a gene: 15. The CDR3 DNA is TGCAGTGCCCCCTTTAGCGGGGGGTTGATTGGAACCCAGTACTTC. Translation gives CSAPFSGGLIGTQYF.

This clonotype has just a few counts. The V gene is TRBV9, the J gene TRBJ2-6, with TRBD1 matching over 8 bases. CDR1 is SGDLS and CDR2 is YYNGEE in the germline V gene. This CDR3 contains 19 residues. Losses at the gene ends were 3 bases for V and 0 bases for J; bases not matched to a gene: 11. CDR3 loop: CASSARPGQAASGANVLTF. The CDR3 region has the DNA TGTGCCAGCAGCGCCAGACCGGGACAGGCCGCCTCTGGGGCCAACGTCCTGACTTTC. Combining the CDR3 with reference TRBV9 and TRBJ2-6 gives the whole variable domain DSGVTQTPKHLITATGQRVTLRCSPRSGDLSVYWYQQSLDQGLQFLIQYYNGEERAKGNILERFSAQQFPDLHSELNLSSLELGDSALYFCASSARPGQAASGANVLTFGAGSRLTVL.

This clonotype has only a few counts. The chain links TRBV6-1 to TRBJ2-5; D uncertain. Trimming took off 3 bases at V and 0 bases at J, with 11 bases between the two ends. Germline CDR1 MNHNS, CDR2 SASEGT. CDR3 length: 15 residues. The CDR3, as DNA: TGTGCCAGCAGTGACCCCCCAACGTACCAAGAGACCCAGTACTTC. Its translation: CASSDPPTYQETQYF.

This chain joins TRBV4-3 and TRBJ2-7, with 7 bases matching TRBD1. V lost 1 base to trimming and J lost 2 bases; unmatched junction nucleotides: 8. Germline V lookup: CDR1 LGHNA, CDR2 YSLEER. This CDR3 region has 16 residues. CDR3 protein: CASSQVVGQAAYEQYF. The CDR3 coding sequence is TGCGCCAGCAGCCAAGTGGTTGGACAGGCTGCCTACGAGCAGTACTTC.

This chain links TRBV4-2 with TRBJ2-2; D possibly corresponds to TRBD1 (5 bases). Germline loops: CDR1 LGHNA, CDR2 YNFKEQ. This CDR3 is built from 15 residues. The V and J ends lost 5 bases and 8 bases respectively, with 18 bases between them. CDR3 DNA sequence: TGTGCCAGCAGCGAAATCTTGGGGCGCGAAGGGGAGCTGTTTTTT. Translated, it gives CASSEILGREGELFF.

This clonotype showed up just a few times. The CDR3 reads CASSKEGPGPEQYF. CDR3 nucleotides: TGTGCCAGCAGCAAAGAGGGGCCAGGGCCCGAGCAGTACTTC. The V call is TRBV21-1, the J call TRBJ2-7; the table's D call, TRBD1, was not checked against the DNA. TRBV21-1 constitutes a pseudogene. The CDR3 runs 14 residues.

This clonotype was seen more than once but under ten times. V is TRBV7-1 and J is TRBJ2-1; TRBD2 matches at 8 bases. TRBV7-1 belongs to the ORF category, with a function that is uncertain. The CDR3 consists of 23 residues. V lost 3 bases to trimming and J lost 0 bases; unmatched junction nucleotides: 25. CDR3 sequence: CASSSKKRGRGKLAGISYNEQFF. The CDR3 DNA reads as TGTGCCAGCAGCTCTAAAAAGCGAGGTCGTGGGAAGCTAGCGGGTATCTCCTACAATGAGCAGTTCTTC.